The rows below give T cell receptor beta chains drawn from one sample of a study of shared clonotypes between healthy human individuals. Profiled with immunoSEQ multiplex PCR; TCRdb holds only in-frame clones, not every one. The sample shows approximately 2.3 million clones, about 92% of them seen only once. The sequenced sample consisted of naive CD4+ T cells from PBMCs. These receptors came from a man aged 18 to 29 in good health. Some clones in this sample may be carry-over from other donors' samples. CDR3s leave out the opening cysteine and the closing phenylalanine or tryptophan.

V	J	CDR3
TRBV7-2	TRBJ2-7	ASSTGRTSYEQY
TRBV2	TRBJ1-5	ASSGTGNQPQH
TRBV6-5	TRBJ2-7	ASRGLAGEQY
TRBV2	TRBJ1-2	ASREDSNYGYT
TRBV5-1	TRBJ1-1	ASSLAVSGDTEAF
TRBV28	TRBJ2-6	AGGGGANVLT
TRBV28	TRBJ2-7	ASTLAGGSSYEQY
TRBV18	TRBJ1-3	ASSPLGRNSGNTIY
TRBV18	TRBJ2-7	ASSPNFGGENEQY
TRBV11-2	TRBJ2-2	ASSLEHMSTGELF
TRBV6-1	TRBJ2-1	ASSELMSSYNEQF
TRBV6-1	TRBJ2-7	ASSAAATYEQY
TRBV11-3	TRBJ2-1	ASSSYTSGSSNEQF
TRBV18	TRBJ1-2	ASSPGQNYGYT
TRBV11-2	TRBJ2-7	ASSLEQGSYEQY
TRBV5-1	TRBJ2-7	ASSSGARRYEQY
TRBV29-1	TRBJ1-1	SVVKTMNTEAF
TRBV25-1	TRBJ2-3	ASSWGESDTQY
TRBV9	TRBJ2-7	ASSVSSGTYEQY
TRBV30	TRBJ1-1	AGWPGGLWAF
TRBV9	TRBJ2-2	ASSVFGGGYAGELF
TRBV5-1	TRBJ1-4	ASSLTGTGEEKLF
TRBV5-1	TRBJ2-5	ASSSSGQGARETQY
TRBV6-1	TRBJ1-5	ASSALLSQPQH
TRBV7-2	TRBJ1-1	ASSPQQGYEAF
TRBV6-1	TRBJ2-2	ASCQREGGGELF
TRBV6-1	TRBJ1-5	ASSEQGYQPQH
TRBV5-1	TRBJ2-7	ASSLATNGAGEQY
TRBV28	TRBJ1-2	ASSFLLALGSGLNYGYT
TRBV15	TRBJ2-7	ATSRGGGFYEQY
TRBV28	TRBJ1-1	ASSEDRGDTEAF
TRBV9	TRBJ2-5	ASSLLAGVDETQY
TRBV30	TRBJ2-6	AWSDLGSGANVLT